These T cell receptor beta chains were read from a single sample in a study of PD-1 blockade in classical Hodgkin lymphoma. Measured with immunoSEQ multiplex PCR; TCRdb has only the in-frame clones, and not every one. The sample has tens of thousands of clones, 80% seen once. The sequences come from peripheral blood mononuclear cells (PBMCs), collected before the fourth cycle of nivolumab. The receptor set was obtained from a human donor with classical Hodgkin lymphoma. The conserved cysteine and the conserved F or W are not part of the CDR3 here. A row's size may be missing; if present it is once, few, many or a size class.

V gene	CDR3 length	clone size	J gene	CDR3 protein
TRBV5-1	9	NA	TRBJ1-1	ASSQDSEAF
TRBV13	11	once	TRBJ2-7	ASTGTESYEQY
TRBV5-3	14	NA	TRBJ2-1	ARSSLQGFKNNEQF
TRBV30	10	few	TRBJ2-7	AWSAYRGEQY
TRBV7-3	11	few	TRBJ2-1	ASSPHNRDEQF
TRBV18	15	NA	TRBJ1-3	ASSSTSGTGGGNTIY
TRBV27	14	few	TRBJ1-1	ASTPTIRVGHTEAF
TRBV15	12	NA	TRBJ2-3	ATSRVLIADTQY
TRBV10-3	11	NA	TRBJ2-2	AISAGLGRELF
TRBV14	15	once	TRBJ2-2	ASSPYRDSFNTGELF
TRBV4-1	14	once	TRBJ1-6	ASSQSQGGYNSPLH
TRBV30	12	NA	TRBJ1-5	AWSLKLPSFPQH
TRBV19	12	NA	TRBJ1-6	ASGINGGNSPLH
TRBV9	13	few	TRBJ1-6	ASSVEQGLGSPLH
TRBV6-5	12	NA	TRBJ2-1	ASTSSGGYNEQF
TRBV5-6	14	NA	TRBJ2-7	ASSFGLAGAGYEQY
TRBV6-5	13	once	TRBJ1-3	ASKQAVNSGNTIY
TRBV10-3	10	NA	TRBJ2-7	AISATDYEQY
TRBV6-5	10	NA	TRBJ2-1	ASSPGGNEQF
TRBV6-1	11	few	TRBJ1-5	ASSVGQPQPQH
TRBV6-1	13	NA	TRBJ1-3	ATIKGPELGNTIY
TRBV5-6	15	NA	TRBJ1-1	ASSPDLGTVRNTEAF
TRBV5-6	13	few	TRBJ2-5	ASSWGLWEQETQY
TRBV12-5	11	NA	TRBJ2-2	ASGLTGVRELF
TRBV5-6	13	NA	TRBJ2-7	ASSFSGQGIYEQY
TRBV9	12	NA	TRBJ1-3	ASSSASSGNTIY